These 20 T cell receptor beta chains originate from one sample sequenced in a study of cytomegalovirus exposure and HLA in healthy donors. Generated by immunoSEQ multiplex PCR, the TCRdb table keeps only in-frame clones and is missing some. The sample shows about 83,000 clones, 95% to 97% of them seen only once. Sequenced input: PBMCs. The receptors were sampled from a woman between 18 and 29 years old in good health and CMV-seronegative.

The rearrangement links TRBV5-6 to TRBJ1-5; 8 positions match TRBD1. The CDR3 is 16 amino acids. V lost 0 bases and J lost 5; bases outside the gene matches: 7. The germline V gene encodes CDR1 SGHDT and CDR2 YYEEEE. CDR3 nucleotides: TGTGCCAGCAGCTTGGCCACAGGGGGTGGCCATCAGCCCCAGCATTTT. As protein: CASSLATGGGHQPQHF.

The chain uses TRBV9 and TRBJ1-1, with 9 bases fitting TRBD1. Losses at the gene ends were 4 bases for V and 1 base for J; bases not matched to a gene: 2. CDR3 length: 14 residues. CDR1 and CDR2 from the germline V gene are SGDLS and YYNGEE. The CDR3 spells CASSLGQGNTEAFF. The CDR3 nucleotides are TGTGCCAGCAGCTTGGGACAGGGGAACACTGAAGCTTTCTTT.

A single count supports this clone. The chain has TRBV12-5 and TRBJ2-7, with D perhaps TRBD2 (6 bases). This CDR3 has 18 residues. V lost 6 bases and J lost 4, with 28 bases in between. Per the germline V gene, CDR1 is LGHNT and CDR2 is FRNRAP. The CDR3 loop reads CASGRGVIRGSRLYEQYF. DNA for the CDR3: TGTGCTAGTGGCCGGGGAGTTATACGGGGGTCACGGCTATACGAGCAGTACTTC. Full variable domain (remainder filled in from reference TRBV12-5 and TRBJ2-7): DARVTQTPRHKVTEMGQEVTMRCQPILGHNTVFWYRQTMMQGLELLAYFRNRAPLDDSGMPKDRFSAEMPDATLATLKIQPSEPRDSAVYFCASGRGVIRGSRLYEQYFGPGTRLTVT.

J is TRBJ2-5 and V is TRBV7-9, with a possible D match to TRBD1 (5 bases). The CDR3 totals 13 residues. The V gene lost 2 bases and the J gene lost 3 bases, with 7 bases spanning the gap. The germline CDR1 and CDR2 sequences are SEHNR and FQNEAQ (reference sequence). This chain's CDR3 is CASSLHRKETQYF. In DNA, the CDR3 is TGTGCCAGCAGCTTACACAGGAAAGAGACCCAGTACTTC.

V gene TRBV7-8 combines with J gene TRBJ1-5, with a tentative D call TRBD1 (6 bases). This CDR3 contains 14 residues. Germline values: CDR1 SGHVS, CDR2 FQNEAQ. V gave up 5 bases and J gave up 6 bases, with 14 bases separating them. The CDR3 DNA reads as TGTGCCAGCAGCCCCCCTGGGGGCGGTCAGCCCCAGCATTTT. Its translation: CASSPPGGGQPQHF. Looking up the rest from reference TRBV7-8 and TRBJ1-5 gives the full variable domain: GAGVSQSPRYKVAKRGQDVALRCDPISGHVSLFWYQQALGQGPEFLTYFQNEAQLDKSGLPSDRFFAERPEGSVSTLKIQRTQQEDSAVYLCASSPPGGGQPQHFGDGTRLSIL.

The chain recombines TRBV7-2 with TRBJ1-4, with 8 bases identical to TRBD1. The CDR3 extends over 16 amino acids. The germline CDR1 and CDR2 sequences are SGHTA and FQGNSA. Trimming at V came to 0 bases and at J to 8 bases, leaving 8 bases not matched to a gene. CDR3 coding DNA: TGTGCCAGCAGCTTAGCGCTGGGGACAGGCCCCGAAAAACTGTTTTTT. The encoded protein is CASSLALGTGPEKLFF.

The rearrangement links TRBV18 to TRBJ1-1, with TRBD1 identical over 8 bases. CDR1 is KGHSH, CDR2 LQKENI, per germline. V trimming: 2 bases; J trimming: 0 bases; junction bases outside the gene matches: 8. This CDR3 comprises 17 residues. Here the CDR3 DNA reads TGTGCCAGCTCACCAGACAGGGGAAGAGGGATGAACACTGAAGCTTTCTTT. Protein sequence: CASSPDRGRGMNTEAFF.

This clone has only one observation. This chain joins TRBV6-1 and TRBJ1-5; 11 bases line up with TRBD1. Germline-derived CDR1 and CDR2 are MNHNS and SASEGT. Germline trimming cut 6 bases from V and 6 bases from J; bases unmatched to any gene: 7. The CDR3 runs 15 residues. CDR3 loop: CASRYGTGGGQPQHF. The CDR3, as DNA: TGTGCCAGCAGATATGGGACAGGGGGAGGTCAGCCCCAGCATTTT.

This sequence joins TRBV7-9 and TRBJ2-1, with TRBD2 matching over 11 bases. The germline V gene has CDR1 SEHNR and CDR2 FQNEAQ (reference sequence). There are 15 residues in the CDR3. The junction had 9 bases not matched to a gene; V was cut back by 5 bases and J by 9 bases. As DNA, the CDR3 is TGTGCCAGCAGCCCGACTAGCGGGACCGCCGCTGAGCAGTTCTTC. Amino acid sequence: CASSPTSGTAAEQFF.

This clone was counted a single time. This sequence joins TRBV9 and TRBJ1-4; possible D gene TRBD1, 6 bases. Trimming took 4 bases from V and 7 from J, leaving 23 bases between them. The CDR3 covers 17 residues. Looked up from germline, CDR1 is SGDLS and CDR2 is YYNGEE. This chain's CDR3 is CASSSYSEQGRREKLFF. The CDR3 DNA follows: TGTGCCAGCAGCTCGTATTCGGAACAGGGTCGGCGTGAAAAACTGTTTTTT. Variable domain in full (rest from reference TRBV9 and TRBJ1-4): DSGVTQTPKHLITATGQRVTLRCSPRSGDLSVYWYQQSLDQGLQFLIQYYNGEERAKGNILERFSAQQFPDLHSELNLSSLELGDSALYFCASSSYSEQGRREKLFFGSGTQLSVL.

The chain uses TRBV27 and TRBJ1-1, with no clear D. Trimming removed 3 bases at V and 1 base at J, with 12 bases between. CDR1 is MNHEY, CDR2 SMNVEV, per germline (reference sequence). The CDR3 runs to 15 residues. The CDR3 sequence is CASSFVFLPNTEAFF. Written as DNA, the CDR3 is TGTGCCAGCAGTTTCGTCTTCCTTCCGAACACTGAAGCTTTCTTT.

V usage is TRBV2 and J usage is TRBJ2-1; 7 nucleotides align to TRBD2. Germline values: CDR1 SNHLY, CDR2 FYNNEI. CDR3 length equals 18 residues. V shed 5 bases, J shed 3 bases, and the junction held 16 bases outside the gene matches. CDR3 residues: CASSTPREGAGYYNEQFF. CDR3 in DNA: TGTGCCAGCAGTACCCCAAGGGAGGGAGCAGGGTACTACAATGAGCAGTTCTTC.

This chain joins TRBV30 and TRBJ2-1, with 7 nucleotides matching TRBD2. Germline CDR1 and CDR2: GTSNPN and SVGIG (reference sequence). The CDR3 runs 15 residues. Germline trimming cut 3 bases from V and 0 bases from J; bases unmatched to any gene: 5. CDR3 in DNA: TGTGCCTGGAGAATAGGCGGGAGCTCCTACAATGAGCAGTTCTTC. Encoded protein: CAWRIGGSSYNEQFF.

The V gene is TRBV9, the J gene TRBJ2-1; 10 nucleotides agree with TRBD2. The CDR3 sequence is 16 residues long. V shed 0 bases, J shed 2 bases, and the junction held 2 bases outside the gene matches. Germline lookup yields CDR1 SGDLS and CDR2 YYNGEE. CDR3 sequence reads: CASSVDLAGAYNEQFF. The CDR3 nucleotides read TGTGCCAGCAGCGTAGACCTAGCGGGAGCCTACAATGAGCAGTTCTTC.

V and J are TRBV19 and TRBJ1-2; maybe TRBD1 (5 bases). The CDR3 spans 13 residues. Between the trimmed V and J ends, which lost 7 bases and 4 bases, there was a span of 13 bases. Germline values: CDR1 LNHDA, CDR2 SQIVND (reference sequence). The CDR3 region is CASTSGGGYGYTF. CDR3 coding DNA: TGTGCCAGTACCAGCGGGGGAGGCTATGGCTACACCTTC.

The chain joins TRBV29-1 to TRBJ2-7; 14 bases are shared with TRBD2. The CDR3 sequence is 15 residues long. CDR1 is SQVTM and CDR2 is ANQGSEA in the germline V gene. The V and J ends lost 4 bases and 2 bases, in that order; junction bases with no gene match: 4. The CDR3 DNA reads as TGCAGCGTTGCGGGACTAGCGGGAGAGACCTACGAGCAGTACTTC. Protein: CSVAGLAGETYEQYF.

This rearrangement joins TRBV2 to TRBJ2-1, with a possible D match to TRBD2 (7 bases). Germline CDR1 reads SNHLY; CDR2 reads FYNNEI. Trimming removed 8 bases from V and 4 bases from J, with 12 bases in between. This CDR3 has 13 amino acids. The CDR3 sequence: CASGGDKYNEQFF. The DNA for the CDR3 is TGTGCCAGCGGGGGGGACAAGTACAATGAGCAGTTCTTC.

This rearrangement joins TRBV5-1 to TRBJ2-1; a weak D match, TRBD2 (6 bases). CDR1 and CDR2 (germline): SGHRS, YFSETQ. Trimming took 2 bases from V and 2 from J, leaving 11 bases between them. CDR3 length equals 15 residues. CDR3 in DNA: TGCGCCAGCAGCTTCTCCGGGACTCCCTACAATGAGCAGTTCTTC. Translated, it gives CASSFSGTPYNEQFF. The entire variable domain, with the rest obtained from reference TRBV5-1 and TRBJ2-1, is as follows: KAGVTQTPRYLIKTRGQQVTLSCSPISGHRSVSWYQQTPGQGLQFLFEYFSETQRNKGNFPGRFSGRQFSNSRSEMNVSTLELGDSALYLCASSFSGTPYNEQFFGPGTRLTVL.

The chain links TRBV29-1 to TRBJ2-3; no firm D call. The V and J ends lost 1 base and 5 bases respectively, with 10 bases between them. The germline V gene has CDR1 SQVTM and CDR2 ANQGSEA. This CDR3 has 13 residues. The CDR3 loop reads CSVEVVERDTQYF. The DNA of the CDR3 is TGCAGCGTTGAAGTCGTAGAGAGAGATACGCAGTATTTT.

The V gene is TRBV5-1, the J gene TRBJ1-1; perhaps TRBD1 as D (5 bases). Germline CDR1 and CDR2: SGHRS and YFSETQ. The V and J ends lost 6 bases and 7 bases respectively, with 22 bases between them. The CDR3 consists of 15 residues. This CDR3 is CASTDPGFPLSEAFF. CDR3 nucleotides: TGCGCCAGCACGGACCCAGGGTTCCCCTTGAGTGAAGCTTTCTTT.